This TCR beta chain was found in a study of cytomegalovirus exposure and HLA in healthy donors. 13 Jbeta primers and 60 Vbeta primers were used for the PCR. Produced via immunoSEQ multiplex PCR; TCRdb's table is partial and in-frame only. The sample consists of 150,000 to 200,000 clones, roughly 80% of them appearing once. This CDR3 has 13 amino acids. Between the trimmed V and J ends, which lost 1 base and 3 bases, there was a span of 8 bases. Germline CDR1 SGHRS, CDR2 YFSETQ. Sequencing was done on a sample of PBMCs. V and J are TRBV5-1 and TRBJ2-7; unclear D gene. The receptor was derived from a man in his fifties or sixties in good health and CMV-seropositive. The DNA of the CDR3 is TGCGCCAGCAGCTTGCTTTCAGACTACGAGCAGTACTTC. Translating it yields CASSLLSDYEQYF.